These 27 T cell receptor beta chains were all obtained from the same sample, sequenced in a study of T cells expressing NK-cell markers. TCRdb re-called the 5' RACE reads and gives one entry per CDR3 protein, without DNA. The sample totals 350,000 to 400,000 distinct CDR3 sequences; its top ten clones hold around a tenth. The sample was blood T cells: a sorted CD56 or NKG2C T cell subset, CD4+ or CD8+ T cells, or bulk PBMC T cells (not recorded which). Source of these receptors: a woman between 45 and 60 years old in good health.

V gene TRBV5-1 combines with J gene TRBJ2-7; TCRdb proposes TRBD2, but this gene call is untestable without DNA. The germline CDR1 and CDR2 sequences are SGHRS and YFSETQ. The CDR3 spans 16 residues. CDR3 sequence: CASSLYLATSSYEQYF.

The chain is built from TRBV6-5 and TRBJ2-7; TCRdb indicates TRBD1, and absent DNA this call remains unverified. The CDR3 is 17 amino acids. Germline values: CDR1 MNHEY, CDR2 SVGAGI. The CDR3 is CASKYAGVRDRSYEQYF.

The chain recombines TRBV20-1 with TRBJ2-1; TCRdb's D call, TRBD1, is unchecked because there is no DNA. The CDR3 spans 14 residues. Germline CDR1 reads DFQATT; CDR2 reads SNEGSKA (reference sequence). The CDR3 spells CSVPGDSSYNEQFF.

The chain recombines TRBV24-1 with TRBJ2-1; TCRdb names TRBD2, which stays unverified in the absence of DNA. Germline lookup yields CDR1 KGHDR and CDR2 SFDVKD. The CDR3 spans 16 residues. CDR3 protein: CATSDLTSGRDNEQFF.

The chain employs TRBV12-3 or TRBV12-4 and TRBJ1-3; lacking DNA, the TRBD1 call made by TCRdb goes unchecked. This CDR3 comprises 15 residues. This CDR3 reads CASSPRVRAGNTIYF.

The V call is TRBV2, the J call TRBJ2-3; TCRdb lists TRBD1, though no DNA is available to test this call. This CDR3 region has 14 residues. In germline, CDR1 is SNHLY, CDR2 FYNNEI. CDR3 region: CASLTPLGTDTQYF.

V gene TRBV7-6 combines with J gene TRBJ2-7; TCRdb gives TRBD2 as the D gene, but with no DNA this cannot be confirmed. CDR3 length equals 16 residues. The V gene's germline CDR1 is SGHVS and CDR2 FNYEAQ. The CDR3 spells CASSPLVRALPYEQYF.

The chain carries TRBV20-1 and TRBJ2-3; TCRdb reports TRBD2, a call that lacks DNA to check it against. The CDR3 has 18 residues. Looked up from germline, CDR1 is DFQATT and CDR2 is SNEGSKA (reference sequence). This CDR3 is CSARAGAGGRQNTDTQYF.

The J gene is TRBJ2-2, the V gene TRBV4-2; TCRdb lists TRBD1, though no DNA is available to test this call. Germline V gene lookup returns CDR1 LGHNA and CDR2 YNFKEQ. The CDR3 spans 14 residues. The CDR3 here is CASQVGPNTGELFF.

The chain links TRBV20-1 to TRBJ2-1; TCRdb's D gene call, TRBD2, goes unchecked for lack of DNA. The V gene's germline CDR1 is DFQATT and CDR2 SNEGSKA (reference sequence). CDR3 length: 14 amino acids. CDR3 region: CSAREAGGLRSQFF.

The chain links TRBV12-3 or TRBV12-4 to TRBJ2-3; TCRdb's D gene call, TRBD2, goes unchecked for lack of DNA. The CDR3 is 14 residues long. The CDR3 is CASRTSGSVDTQYF.

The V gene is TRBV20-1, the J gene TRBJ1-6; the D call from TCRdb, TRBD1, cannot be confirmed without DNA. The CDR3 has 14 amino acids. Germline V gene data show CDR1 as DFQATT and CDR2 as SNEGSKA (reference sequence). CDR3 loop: CSASPGTGGSPLHF.

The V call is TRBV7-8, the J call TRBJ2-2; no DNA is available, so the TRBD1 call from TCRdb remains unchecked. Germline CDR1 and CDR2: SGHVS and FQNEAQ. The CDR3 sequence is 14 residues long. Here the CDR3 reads CAYARGGNTGELFF.

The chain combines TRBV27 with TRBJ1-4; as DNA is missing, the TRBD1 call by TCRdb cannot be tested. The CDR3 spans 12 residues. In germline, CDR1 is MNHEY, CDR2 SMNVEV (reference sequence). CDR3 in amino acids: CASSGGGRKPVF.

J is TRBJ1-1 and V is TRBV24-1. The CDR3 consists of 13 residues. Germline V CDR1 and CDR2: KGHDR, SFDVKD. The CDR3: CATSDLWTGISFF.

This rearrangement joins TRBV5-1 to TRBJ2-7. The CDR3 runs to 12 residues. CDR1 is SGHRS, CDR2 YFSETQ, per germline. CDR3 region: CASSLGVGEQYF.

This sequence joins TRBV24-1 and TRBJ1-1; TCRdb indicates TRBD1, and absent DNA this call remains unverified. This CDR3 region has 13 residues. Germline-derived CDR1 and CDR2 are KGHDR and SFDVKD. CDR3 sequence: CATSDGATGKAFF.

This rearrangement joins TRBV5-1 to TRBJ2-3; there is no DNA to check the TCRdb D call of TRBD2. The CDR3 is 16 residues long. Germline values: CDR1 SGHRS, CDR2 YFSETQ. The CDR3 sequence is CASSLVVAGGQDTQYF.

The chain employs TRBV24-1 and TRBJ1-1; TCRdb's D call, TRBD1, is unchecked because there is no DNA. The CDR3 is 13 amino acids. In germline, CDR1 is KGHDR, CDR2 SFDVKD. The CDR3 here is CATMGVLNTEAFF.

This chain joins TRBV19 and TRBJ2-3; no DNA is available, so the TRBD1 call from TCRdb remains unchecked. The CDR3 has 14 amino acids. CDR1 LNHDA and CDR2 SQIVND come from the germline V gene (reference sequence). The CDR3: CASSLRTGEDTQYF.

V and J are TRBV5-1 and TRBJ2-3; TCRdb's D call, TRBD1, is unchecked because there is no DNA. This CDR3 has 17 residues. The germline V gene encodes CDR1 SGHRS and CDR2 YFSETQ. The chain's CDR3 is CASSRINRGRGTDTQYF.

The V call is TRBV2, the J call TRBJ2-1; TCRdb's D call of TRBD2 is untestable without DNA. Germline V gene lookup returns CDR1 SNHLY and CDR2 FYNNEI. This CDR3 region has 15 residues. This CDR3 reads CASSDGLAGYNEQFF.

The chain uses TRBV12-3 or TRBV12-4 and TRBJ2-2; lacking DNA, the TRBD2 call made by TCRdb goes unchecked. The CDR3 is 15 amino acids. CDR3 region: CASSSKRGKAGELFF.

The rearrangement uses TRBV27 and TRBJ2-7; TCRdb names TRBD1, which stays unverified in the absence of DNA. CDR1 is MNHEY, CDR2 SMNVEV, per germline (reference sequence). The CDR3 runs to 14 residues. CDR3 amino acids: CASSKGQGADEQYF.

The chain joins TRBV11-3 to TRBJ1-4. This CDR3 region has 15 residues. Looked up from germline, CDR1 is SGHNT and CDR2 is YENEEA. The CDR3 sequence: CASSLVSLDGEKLFF.

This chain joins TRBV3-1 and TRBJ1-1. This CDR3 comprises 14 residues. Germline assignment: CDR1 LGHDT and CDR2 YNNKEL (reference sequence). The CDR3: CASSQVEINTEAFF.

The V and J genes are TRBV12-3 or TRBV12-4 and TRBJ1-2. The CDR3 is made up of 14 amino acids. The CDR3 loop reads CASRPHPDAYGYTF.